This paragraph covers one T cell receptor (beta chain) sequence. Its recognized antigen is unknown. Base qualities are not provided; no much larger clone lies one nucleotide away. V is trimmed back by 4 bases and J by 5 bases, and the junction contains 5 bases that no gene match accounts for. The CDR3 goes from the cysteine to the phenylalanine over 13 residues. The retained sequence is limited to the CDR3, 39 bases, with the frame set at the first base. The germline V gene (reference sequence) provides CDR1 SGHNT and CDR2 YYREEE. This record comes from a study of radiotherapy plus CTLA-4 blockade in lung cancer (dated by TCRdb to the late 2010s). Looking at the study overall: Among the enrolled patients, about 19% had an objective response, and approximately 33% reached disease control.

Findings and caveats that apply to the study as a whole: The strongest predictors of response, as reported, were early dynamic changes in blood T cell clones along with a rise in serum interferon-beta after radiation. After treatment with radiotherapy and ipilimumab, TCR clones that came from tumors expanded in the peripheral blood.

The study evaluated CTLA-4 blockade (ipilimumab) given together with focal radiation therapy in patients who had chemo-refractory metastatic non-small-cell lung cancer. Library generation was performed with the immunoSEQ multiplex PCR assay. Entries here come from immuneACCESS through TCRdb and include only in-frame sequences with V and J called. Some clones fail to appear in such tables; in the studies checked, an unresolved V gene covers under half of the shortfall, and the cause of the remainder is unknown. In all, the sample holds 90,000 to 100,000 clones, and approximately 74% of those were seen once. Of the sample, around 2.8% is held by the ten largest clones.

Here the sequenced sample was peripheral blood, taken from a patient treated with radiotherapy plus ipilimumab. The clonotype was recovered from a human donor with non-small cell lung cancer who had a partial response to radiotherapy plus ipilimumab. Some clones in this sample may be carry-over from other donors' samples. The chain couples TRBV5-4 to TRBJ2-5, with 7 middle bases fitting TRBD1. Read as DNA, the sequence is TGTGCCAGCAGCGGGGGACAGTTGGAGACCCAGTACTTC. It encodes CASSGGQLETQYF.